This T cell receptor beta chain was sequenced for a study of radiotherapy plus CTLA-4 blockade in lung cancer. Sequencing used immunoSEQ multiplex PCR; TCRdb keeps in-frame clones, though not all of them. The profile shows 85,000 to 90,000 clones, around nine tenths of them singletons. This CDR3 has 15 residues. Germline CDR1 reads MDHEN; CDR2 reads SYDVKM. The germline V and J ends were trimmed by 4 bases and 4 bases, with 14 bases remaining between them. About this clone itself: As yet, its antigen is unknown.

Study-wide points: The study found tumor-derived TCR clones expanded in blood after radiotherapy plus ipilimumab.

The source was peripheral blood, collected from a patient treated with radiotherapy plus ipilimumab. This rearrangement joins TRBV28 to TRBJ1-3; D is ambiguous. The clonotype comes from a human donor with non-small cell lung cancer that progressed on radiotherapy plus ipilimumab. CDR3 residues: CASSSYNFLGNTIYF. The CDR3 coding sequence is TGTGCCAGCAGTTCCTACAACTTCCTCGGAAACACCATATATTTT.